The 7 T cell receptor beta chains below all came from one sample that was sequenced in a study of early T cells in non-severe SARS-CoV-2 infection. TCRdb analysed the 5' RACE reads with MiXCR anew, one entry per CDR3 protein. The table includes roughly 77,000 distinct CDR3 sequences, about 12% detected once. Material for sequencing was whole blood. The receptors were gathered from an adult who was a healthcare worker with PCR-confirmed SARS-CoV-2 infection or an uninfected control (not recorded which).

This clonotype was observed a handful of times. This chain uses TRBV3-1 with TRBJ1-5; D not certain. Germline CDR1 is LGHDT and CDR2 is YNNKEL (reference sequence). Between the trimmed V and J ends, which lost 3 bases and 1 base, there was a span of 7 bases. The CDR3 covers 14 residues. The CDR3 here is CASSQHLSNQPQHF. The DNA for the CDR3 is TGTGCCAGCAGCCAGCACCTAAGCAATCAGCCCCAGCATTTT.

This clonotype was seen repeatedly, ten times or more. This rearrangement joins TRBV24-1 to TRBJ2-7; 16 nucleotides align to TRBD2. V dropped 3 bases and J dropped 4; count of bases not matched to a gene: 5. This CDR3 is 17 amino acids long. CDR1 KGHDR and CDR2 SFDVKD come from the germline V gene. This CDR3 reads CATSDGTSGRAWYEQYF. Written as DNA, the CDR3 is TGTGCCACCAGTGATGGGACTAGCGGGAGGGCCTGGTACGAGCAGTACTTC.

There are a few counts of this clonotype. The rearrangement links TRBV6-6 to TRBJ1-3, with D maybe TRBD1 (6 bases). The CDR3 is 14 residues long. Germline V lookup: CDR1 MNHNY, CDR2 SVGAGI (reference sequence). Trimming took off 5 bases at V and 0 bases at J, with 8 bases between the two ends. CDR3 DNA sequence: TGTGCCAGCAGTACAGGGCCCTCTGGAAACACCATATATTTT. Translation gives CASSTGPSGNTIYF.

This clonotype was recorded a few times. This chain links TRBV15 with TRBJ2-5; 9 bases align to TRBD2. This CDR3 spans 15 amino acids. J lost 5 bases, V lost 0 bases, and 4 bases had no gene match. The V gene's germline CDR1 is LNHNV and CDR2 YYDKDF (reference sequence). The CDR3 reads CATSREAGGPETQYF. CDR3 DNA: TGTGCCACCAGCAGAGAGGCGGGAGGGCCGGAGACCCAGTACTTC.

The rearrangement uses TRBV11-2 and TRBJ1-2, with 9 bases identical to TRBD1. With 7 bases clipped from V and 3 bases from J, the junction kept 9 bases outside the gene matches. The CDR3 covers 15 residues. Germline V gene data show CDR1 as SGHAT and CDR2 as FQNNGV. CDR3 protein: CASTYSGQGHYGYTF. The CDR3 DNA sequence: TGTGCCAGCACCTACTCTGGACAGGGGCACTATGGCTACACCTTC.

The rearrangement links TRBV29-1 to TRBJ2-1; TRBD2 is a possible D gene (5 bases). CDR1 and CDR2 (germline): SQVTM, ANQGSEA. This CDR3 has 14 residues. V was clipped by 7 bases and J by 0 bases, with 13 bases between them. This chain's CDR3 is CSAGRRVSYNEQFF. CDR3 DNA: TGCAGCGCTGGTAGGCGGGTCTCCTACAATGAGCAGTTCTTC.

The chain couples TRBV4-1 to TRBJ2-7, with 12 nucleotides matching TRBD2. Germline CDR1 reads MGHRA; CDR2 reads YSYEKL. This CDR3 is built from 20 residues. V lost 3 bases and J lost 1; bases outside the gene matches: 16. CDR3 bases: TGCGCCAGCAGCCATGTAGTGAGGGCTAGCGGGAGGGCCGGGTCCTACGAGCAGTACTTC. Its translation: CASSHVVRASGRAGSYEQYF.